The 27 T cell receptor beta chains below were found in one sample sequenced in a study of cytomegalovirus exposure and HLA in healthy donors. Use of 60 Vbeta and 13 Jbeta primers characterized the PCR. Some clones are missing from TCRdb's copy, which holds only in-frame ones; the method was immunoSEQ multiplex PCR. The sample contains 150,000 to 200,000 clones, about 62% of which appear only once. Sequencing input: PBMCs. These receptors were collected from a man between 35 and 55 years old in good health and CMV-seronegative.

This clone was seen only a few times. The chain has TRBV7-3 and TRBJ2-1, with 9 bases matching TRBD2. The germline V gene encodes CDR1 SGHTA and CDR2 FQGTGA. The CDR3 runs 15 residues. Trimming took 5 bases from V and 9 from J; bases not matched to a gene: 11. Here the CDR3 reads CASSPVLAGVSEQFF. The CDR3 coding sequence is TGTGCCAGCAGCCCTGTGTTAGCGGGAGTTAGTGAGCAGTTCTTC.

This clone was seen just once. The chain employs TRBV14 and TRBJ2-5, with 10 bases that match TRBD2. This CDR3 contains 15 residues. Germline assignment: CDR1 SGHDN and CDR2 FVKESK. Trimming cost V 3 bases and J 3 bases; bases outside gene matches: 4. CDR3 protein: CASSQHTSGEETQYF. CDR3 bases: TGTGCCAGCAGCCAGCACACTAGCGGGGAAGAGACCCAGTACTTC.

CDR3: CASSLGPAGDLDTQYF. The DNA of the CDR3 is TGTGCCAGCAGCTTAGGCCCAGCGGGAGACCTAGATACGCAGTATTTT. This sequence joins TRBV7-2 and TRBJ2-3; 8 bases line up with TRBD2. V gave up 1 base and J gave up 5 bases; unmatched junction bases: 8. This CDR3 has 16 amino acids. Germline assignment: CDR1 SGHTA and CDR2 FQGNSA.

V is TRBV5-1 and J is TRBJ2-2; tentative D call: TRBD1 (5 bases). Per the germline V gene, CDR1 is SGHRS and CDR2 is YFSETQ. This CDR3 region has 17 residues. Trimming removed 3 bases from V and 0 bases from J, with 15 bases in between. The CDR3 DNA is TGCGCCAGCAGCTCGGCCCCAGGGTTCGCGAACACCGGGGAGCTGTTTTTT. Its translation: CASSSAPGFANTGELFF.

V usage is TRBV18 and J usage is TRBJ2-5, with 7 nucleotides matching TRBD1. Germline CDR1 KGHSH, CDR2 LQKENI. The CDR3 has 15 amino acids. The V and J ends lost 5 bases and 2 bases, in that order; junction bases with no gene match: 8. The CDR3 bases are TGTGCCAGCTCAAAATTCGGGACAGAACAAGAGACCCAGTACTTC. Protein product: CASSKFGTEQETQYF.

The gene calls are TRBV5-1 and TRBJ2-7; TRBD2 agrees at 10 bases. V shed 0 bases, J shed 4 bases, and the junction held 10 bases outside the gene matches. The CDR3 has 17 amino acids. Germline V gene data show CDR1 as SGHRS and CDR2 as YFSETQ. CDR3 protein: CASSLESSGRVGYEQYF. CDR3 sequence (DNA): TGCGCCAGCAGCTTGGAATCTAGCGGGAGAGTTGGATACGAGCAGTACTTC.

The gene calls are TRBV18 and TRBJ2-1; TRBD2 aligns across 14 bases. The CDR3 has 15 residues. Germline V gene sequence: CDR1 KGHSH, CDR2 LQKENI. The V gene end was trimmed by 6 bases and the J gene end by 5 bases; junction bases not matched to a gene: 3. The CDR3 nucleotides read TGTGCCAGCTCCCCGGGACTAGCGGGAGACAATGAGCAGTTCTTC. This translates into CASSPGLAGDNEQFF. Using reference TRBV18 and TRBJ2-1 for the parts outside the CDR3, the full variable domain is NAGVMQNPRHLVRRRGQEARLRCSPMKGHSHVYWYRQLPEEGLKFMVYLQKENIIDESGMPKERFSAEFPKEGPSILRIQQVVRGDSAAYFCASSPGLAGDNEQFFGPGTRLTVL.

The gene calls are TRBV14 and TRBJ2-5, with D possibly TRBD1 on 5 matching bases. Trimming stripped 0 bases from V and 2 bases from J, with 16 bases between. The CDR3 is made up of 17 amino acids. CDR1 and CDR2 from the germline V gene are SGHDN and FVKESK. The CDR3 DNA follows: TGTGCCAGCAGCCAAGAAAGGCAGACAGTCTGGCAAGAGACCCAGTACTTC. This translates into CASSQERQTVWQETQYF.

The CDR3 protein is CASSLLPGSYEQYF. The CDR3 DNA follows: TGTGCCAGCAGCTTACTACCAGGGTCCTACGAGCAGTACTTC. The chain couples TRBV11-2 to TRBJ2-7; TRBD1 is a possible D gene (5 bases). Germline V gene data show CDR1 as SGHAT and CDR2 as FQNNGV. The V and J ends lost 2 bases and 1 base respectively, with 9 bases between them. This CDR3 spans 14 amino acids.

The chain couples TRBV7-9 to TRBJ1-1, with D unclear. The CDR3 runs 12 residues. With 1 base removed from V and 10 bases from J, the gap between germline ends came to 10 bases. Germline assignment: CDR1 SEHNR and CDR2 FQNEAQ (reference sequence). CDR3 amino acids: CASSLGYNGAFF. The CDR3 nucleotides are TGTGCCAGCAGCTTAGGATATAACGGAGCTTTCTTT.

There are a few counts of this clone. The gene calls are TRBV11-2 and TRBJ1-5; D is unclear. V lost 5 bases and J 0 bases, leaving 5 bases between the germline ends. This CDR3 is 13 amino acids long. The germline V gene has CDR1 SGHAT and CDR2 FQNNGV. This CDR3 is CASSPNSNQPQHF. The CDR3 nucleotides are TGTGCCAGCAGCCCCAATAGCAATCAGCCCCAGCATTTT.

The V call is TRBV25-1, the J call TRBJ1-4, with D unclear. The CDR3 totals 12 residues. V lost 4 bases and J lost 8, with 8 bases in between. Germline lookup yields CDR1 MGHDK and CDR2 SYGVNS. CDR3 DNA: TGTGCCAGCAGTGGGGAGGACGAAAAACTGTTTTTT. Amino acid sequence: CASSGEDEKLFF. Using reference TRBV25-1 and TRBJ1-4 for the parts outside the CDR3, the full variable domain is EADIYQTPRYLVIGTGKKITLECSQTMGHDKMYWYQQDPGMELHLIHYSYGVNSTEKGDLSSESTVSRIRTEHFPLTLESARPSHTSQYLCASSGEDEKLFFGSGTQLSVL.

The CDR3 here is CASTSGGLSGAPSTDTQYF. The CDR3 coding sequence is TGTGCCAGCACCTCGGGAGGACTAAGCGGGGCCCCTAGCACAGATACGCAGTATTTT. The chain joins TRBV5-4 to TRBJ2-3; 7 bases fit TRBD2. Germline CDR1 SGHNT, CDR2 YYREEE (reference sequence). This CDR3 has 19 amino acids. V was pared by 6 bases and J by 0 bases, with 19 bases of the junction left unmatched.

The CDR3 DNA follows: TGCGCCAGCGGGAATGGACAGGGTCTCTACAATGAGCAGTTCTTC. As protein: CASGNGQGLYNEQFF. J is TRBJ2-1 and V is TRBV5-1; 8 positions match TRBD1. The germline V gene has CDR1 SGHRS and CDR2 YFSETQ. This CDR3 has 15 amino acids. Unmatched junction bases numbered 9, after V lost 7 bases and J lost 3 bases. The whole variable domain, filled in from reference TRBV5-1 and TRBJ2-1, reads KAGVTQTPRYLIKTRGQQVTLSCSPISGHRSVSWYQQTPGQGLQFLFEYFSETQRNKGNFPGRFSGRQFSNSRSEMNVSTLELGDSALYLCASGNGQGLYNEQFFGPGTRLTVL.

The CDR3, as DNA: TGTGCCAGCAGCTGGGGACTAGCGATAGATACGCAGTATTTT. Its translation: CASSWGLAIDTQYF. The gene calls are TRBV11-2 and TRBJ2-3; 10 bases are shared with TRBD2. Germline assignment: CDR1 SGHAT and CDR2 FQNNGV. The CDR3 extends over 14 amino acids. The trim removed 4 bases at V and 5 bases at J, leaving 3 bases unmatched.

V gene TRBV29-1 combines with J gene TRBJ1-4, with D perhaps TRBD1 (5 bases). Germline V gives CDR1 SQVTM, CDR2 ANQGSEA. Trimming removed 3 bases from V and 8 bases from J, with 16 bases in between. The CDR3 is made up of 14 amino acids. The CDR3 DNA sequence: TGCAGCGTTGAGGGAGGGTTTTGGGGCGAAAAACTGTTTTTT. Protein sequence: CSVEGGFWGEKLFF.

This clone has a single count. The chain couples TRBV30 to TRBJ2-3; 8 nucleotides match TRBD2. With V trimmed by 1 base and J by 1 base, 4 bases remained unmatched. The CDR3 covers 15 residues. Germline CDR1 and CDR2: GTSNPN and SVGIG (reference sequence). The CDR3 region is CAWSDSGGRTDTQYF. The CDR3 region has the DNA TGTGCCTGGAGTGACAGCGGGGGCCGCACAGATACGCAGTATTTT.

This chain connects TRBV30 to TRBJ1-1; TRBD1 matches 8 bases. The CDR3 is 13 amino acids. Germline loops: CDR1 GTSNPN, CDR2 SVGIG (reference sequence). The J segment lost 2 bases and the V segment lost 5 bases, leaving 4 bases of the junction unmatched. CDR3 sequence: CAWDDRGNTEAFF. In nucleotides, the CDR3 is TGTGCCTGGGACGACAGGGGAAACACTGAAGCTTTCTTT.

This chain connects TRBV15 to TRBJ2-5, with 9 bases aligning to TRBD1. With 1 base clipped from V and 4 bases from J, the junction kept 10 bases outside the gene matches. The germline gives CDR1 LNHNV, CDR2 YYDKDF (reference sequence). The CDR3 has 17 amino acids. The CDR3 coding sequence is TGTGCCACCAGCAGAGGGATCGGACAGGGGCTGGGAGAGACCCAGTACTTC. It yields the protein CATSRGIGQGLGETQYF. The complete variable domain, with remaining parts taken from reference TRBV15 and TRBJ2-5, reads DAMVIQNPRYQVTQFGKPVTLSCSQTLNHNVMYWYQQKSSQAPKLLFHYYDKDFNNEADTPDNFQSRRPNTSFCFLDIRSPGLGDTAMYLCATSRGIGQGLGETQYFGPGTRLLVL.

This rearrangement joins TRBV11-3 to TRBJ2-1; D is ambiguous. The CDR3 runs 12 residues. Germline CDR1 and CDR2: SGHNT and YENEEA. V was trimmed by 5 bases and J by 3 bases, leaving 5 bases between them. For the CDR3, the DNA is TGTGCCAGCAGCGCGTACTACAATGAGCAGTTCTTC. Translated: CASSAYYNEQFF.

The chain joins TRBV5-8 to TRBJ2-7; D may be TRBD1 (6 bases). This CDR3 is 15 amino acids long. V was cut by 4 bases and J by 0 bases, with 14 bases left in between. CDR1 is SGHTS, CDR2 YDEGEE, per germline. For the CDR3, the DNA is TGTGCCAGCAGCCCGTACAGGGCCAGCTCCTACGAGCAGTACTTC. This codes for CASSPYRASSYEQYF.

This chain links TRBV2 with TRBJ2-7; TRBD1 is a possible D gene (5 bases). Germline-derived CDR1 and CDR2 are SNHLY and FYNNEI. The length of the CDR3 is 12 residues. V was trimmed by 7 bases and J by 3 bases, leaving 10 bases between them. The CDR3 loop is CASMVTVYEQYF. The CDR3 DNA is TGTGCCAGCATGGTGACAGTCTACGAGCAGTACTTC.

The gene calls are TRBV9 and TRBJ2-3; D ambiguous. The CDR3 sequence is 14 residues long. Germline CDR1 is SGDLS and CDR2 is YYNGEE. V lost 2 bases and J 4 bases, leaving 11 bases between the germline ends. CDR3 residues: CASSVGSRADTQYF. Written as DNA, the CDR3 is TGTGCCAGCAGCGTCGGGTCCCGCGCAGATACGCAGTATTTT.

This clone was seen a few times. V is TRBV14 and J is TRBJ2-3; TRBD1 matches at 8 bases. The CDR3 spans 14 residues. V was clipped by 4 bases and J by 2 bases; unmatched bases: 2. Looked up from germline, CDR1 is SGHDN and CDR2 is FVKESK. CDR3: CASSPGQATDTQYF. Here the CDR3 DNA reads TGTGCCAGCAGCCCGGGACAGGCCACAGATACGCAGTATTTT.

The chain is built from TRBV19 and TRBJ1-2; 12 nucleotides agree with TRBD1. The trim removed 6 bases at V and 7 bases at J, leaving 3 bases unmatched. The CDR3 is made up of 13 amino acids. The germline V gene has CDR1 LNHDA and CDR2 SQIVND (reference sequence). The CDR3 protein is CASRGQGAGGYTF. For the CDR3, the DNA is TGTGCCAGTAGGGGACAGGGGGCAGGTGGCTACACCTTC.

The J gene is TRBJ2-2, the V gene TRBV19; D is uncertain. The germline V and J ends were trimmed by 6 bases and 11 bases, with 10 bases remaining between them. Germline CDR1 reads LNHDA; CDR2 reads SQIVND (reference sequence). The CDR3 is 11 amino acids. The CDR3 DNA sequence: TGTGCCAGTAGCAAAATCGGTGAGCTGTTTTTT. Encoded protein: CASSKIGELFF.

Only one count was recorded for this clone. V is TRBV6-1 and J is TRBJ2-5; 7 bases line up with TRBD2. The J call could be wrong; TRBJ2-7 is a better fit for the DNA end. CDR1 is MNHNS, CDR2 SASEGT, per germline. This CDR3 is built from 16 residues. CDR3 loop: CASSDGGGRGKNEQYF. CDR3 nucleotide sequence: TGTGCCAGCAGTGACGGCGGTGGGAGGGGTAAGAACGAGCAGTACTTC.